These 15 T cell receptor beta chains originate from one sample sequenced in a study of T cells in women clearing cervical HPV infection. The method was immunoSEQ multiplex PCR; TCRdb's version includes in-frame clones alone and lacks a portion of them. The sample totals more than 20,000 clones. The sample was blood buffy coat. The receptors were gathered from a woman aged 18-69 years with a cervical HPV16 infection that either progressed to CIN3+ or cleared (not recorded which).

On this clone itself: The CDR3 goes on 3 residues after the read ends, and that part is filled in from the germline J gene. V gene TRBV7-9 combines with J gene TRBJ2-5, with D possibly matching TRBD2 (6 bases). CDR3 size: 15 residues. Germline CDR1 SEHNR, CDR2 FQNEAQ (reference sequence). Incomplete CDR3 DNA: TGTGCCAGCAGCTTAGGCGGGGCAAGCACAGATACC. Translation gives CASSLGGASTDT. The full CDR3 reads CASSLGGASTDTQYF.

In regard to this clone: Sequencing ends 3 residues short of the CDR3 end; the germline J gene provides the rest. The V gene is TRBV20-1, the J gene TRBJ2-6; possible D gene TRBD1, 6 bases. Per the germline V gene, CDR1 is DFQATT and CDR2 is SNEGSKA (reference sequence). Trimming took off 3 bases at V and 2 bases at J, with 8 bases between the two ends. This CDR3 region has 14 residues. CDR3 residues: CSASSGAGANVLTF. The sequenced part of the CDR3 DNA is TGCAGTGCTAGTTCAGGGGCTGGGGCCAACGTC.

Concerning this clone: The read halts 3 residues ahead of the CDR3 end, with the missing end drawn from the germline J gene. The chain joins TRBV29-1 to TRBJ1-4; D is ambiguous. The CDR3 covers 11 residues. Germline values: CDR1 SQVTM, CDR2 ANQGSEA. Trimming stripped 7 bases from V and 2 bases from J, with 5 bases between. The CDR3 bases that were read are TGCAGCGGCAGGACTAATGAAAAA. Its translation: CSGRTNEK. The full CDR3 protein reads CSGRTNEKLFF.

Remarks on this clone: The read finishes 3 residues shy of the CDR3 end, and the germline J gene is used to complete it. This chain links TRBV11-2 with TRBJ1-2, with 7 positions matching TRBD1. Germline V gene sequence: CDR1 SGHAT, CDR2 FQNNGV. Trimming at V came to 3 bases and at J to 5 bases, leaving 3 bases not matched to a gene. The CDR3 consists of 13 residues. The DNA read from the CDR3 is TGTGCCAGCAGCTTTGGGACAGCTTATGGC. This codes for CASSFGTAYG. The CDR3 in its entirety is CASSFGTAYGYTF. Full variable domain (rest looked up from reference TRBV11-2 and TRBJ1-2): EAGVAQSPRYKIIEKRQSVAFWCNPISGHATLYWYQQILGQGPKLLIQFQNNGVVDDSQLPKDRFSAERLKGVDSTLKIQPAKLEDSAVYLCASSFGTAYGYTFGSGTRLTVV.

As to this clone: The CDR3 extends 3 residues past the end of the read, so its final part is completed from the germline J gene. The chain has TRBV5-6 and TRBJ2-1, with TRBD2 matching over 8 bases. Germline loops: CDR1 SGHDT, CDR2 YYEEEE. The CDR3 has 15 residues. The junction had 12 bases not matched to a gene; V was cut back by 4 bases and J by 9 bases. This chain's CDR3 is CASSIPAGGSTEQFF. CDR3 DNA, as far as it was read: TGTGCCAGCAGCATCCCTGCGGGGGGATCTACTGAG.

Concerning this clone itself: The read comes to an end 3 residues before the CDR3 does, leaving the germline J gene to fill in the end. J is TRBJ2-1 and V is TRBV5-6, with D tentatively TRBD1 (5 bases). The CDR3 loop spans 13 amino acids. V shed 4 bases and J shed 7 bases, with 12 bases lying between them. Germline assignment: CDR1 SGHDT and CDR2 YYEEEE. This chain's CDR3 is CASSHRAGNEQFF. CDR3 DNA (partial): TGTGCCAGCAGCCACCGCGCAGGGAATGAG.

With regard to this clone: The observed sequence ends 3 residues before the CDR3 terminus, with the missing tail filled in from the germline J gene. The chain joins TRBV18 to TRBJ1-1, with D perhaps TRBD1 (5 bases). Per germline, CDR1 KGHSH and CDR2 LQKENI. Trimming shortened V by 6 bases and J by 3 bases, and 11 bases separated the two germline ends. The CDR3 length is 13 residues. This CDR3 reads CASSQGFDTEAFF. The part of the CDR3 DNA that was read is TGTGCCAGCTCCCAGGGCTTCGACACTGAA.

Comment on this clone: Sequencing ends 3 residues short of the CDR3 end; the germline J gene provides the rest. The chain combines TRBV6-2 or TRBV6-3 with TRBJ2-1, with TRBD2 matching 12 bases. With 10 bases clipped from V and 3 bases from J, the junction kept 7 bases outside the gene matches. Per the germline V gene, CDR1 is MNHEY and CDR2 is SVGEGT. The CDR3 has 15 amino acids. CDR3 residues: CAIRLAGDYYNEQFF. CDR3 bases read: TGTGCCATAAGACTAGCGGGAGACTACTACAATGAG.

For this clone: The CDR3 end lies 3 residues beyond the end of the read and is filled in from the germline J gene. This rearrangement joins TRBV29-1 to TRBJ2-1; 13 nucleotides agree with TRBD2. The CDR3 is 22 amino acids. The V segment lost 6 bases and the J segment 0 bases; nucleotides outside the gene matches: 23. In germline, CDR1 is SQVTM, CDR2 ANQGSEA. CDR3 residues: CSVPMPPGARTSGSPSYNEQFF. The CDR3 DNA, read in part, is TGCAGCGTGCCGATGCCCCCCGGGGCTAGGACTAGCGGGAGCCCCTCCTACAATGAG.

The CDR3 bases that were read are TGTGCCAGTAGCCAACTAGCGGGAGGCCGGAATGAG. Residues: CASSQLAGGRNE. The CDR3 reads in full as CASSQLAGGRNEQFF. J is TRBJ2-1 and V is TRBV19; 12 nucleotides match TRBD2. The read stops 3 residues short of the end of the CDR3; the missing end is completed from the germline J gene. V dropped 6 bases and J dropped 7; count of bases not matched to a gene: 7. This CDR3 spans 15 amino acids. Germline CDR1 and CDR2: LNHDA and SQIVND (reference sequence).

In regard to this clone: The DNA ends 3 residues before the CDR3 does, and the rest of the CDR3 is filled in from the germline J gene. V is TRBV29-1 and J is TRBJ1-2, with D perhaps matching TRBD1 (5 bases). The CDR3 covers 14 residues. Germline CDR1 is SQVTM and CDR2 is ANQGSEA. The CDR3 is CSATSGANSNDYTF. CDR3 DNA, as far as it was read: TGCAGCGCGACTAGCGGGGCGAACAGCAATGAC.

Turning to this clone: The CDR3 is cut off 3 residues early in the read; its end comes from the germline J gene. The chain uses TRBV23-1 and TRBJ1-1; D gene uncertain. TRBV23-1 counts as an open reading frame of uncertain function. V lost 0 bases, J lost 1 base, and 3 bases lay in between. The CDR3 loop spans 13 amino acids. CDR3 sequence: CASSQSANTEAFF. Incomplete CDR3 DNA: TGCGCCAGCAGTCAATCGGCGAACACTGAA.

CDR3 bases read: TGCAGTGCGCCTACTAGCGGTGGATACACAGATACG. It specifies CSAPTSGGYTDT. The full CDR3 reads CSAPTSGGYTDTQYF. This chain joins TRBV20-1 and TRBJ2-3; the match to TRBD2 covers 8 bases. Read coverage stops 3 residues before the CDR3 terminus; the germline J gene supplies the remainder. The CDR3 runs 15 residues. Germline lookup yields CDR1 DFQATT and CDR2 SNEGSKA (reference sequence). V shed 6 bases, J shed 2 bases, and the junction held 10 bases outside the gene matches.

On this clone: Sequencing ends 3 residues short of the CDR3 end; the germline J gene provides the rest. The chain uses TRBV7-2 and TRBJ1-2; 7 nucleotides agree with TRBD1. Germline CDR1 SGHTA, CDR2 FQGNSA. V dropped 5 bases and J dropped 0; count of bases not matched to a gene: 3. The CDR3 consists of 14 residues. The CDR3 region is CASSRGTANYGYTF. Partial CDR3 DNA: TGTGCCAGCAGCCGTGGGACAGCTAACTATGGC. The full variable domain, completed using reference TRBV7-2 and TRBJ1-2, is GAGVSQSPSNKVTEKGKDVELRCDPISGHTALYWYRQSLGQGLEFLIYFQGNSAPDKSGLPSDRFSAERTGGSVSTLTIQRTQQEDSAVYLCASSRGTANYGYTFGSGTRLTVV.

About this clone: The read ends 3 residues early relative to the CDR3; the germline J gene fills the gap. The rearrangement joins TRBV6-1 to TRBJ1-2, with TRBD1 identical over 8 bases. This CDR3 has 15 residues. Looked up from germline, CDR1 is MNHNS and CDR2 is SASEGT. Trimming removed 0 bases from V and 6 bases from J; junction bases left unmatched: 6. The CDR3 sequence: CASSEAGTGGDGYTF. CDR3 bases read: TGTGCCAGCAGTGAAGCGGGAACAGGGGGGGATGGC.